Reported below is one T cell receptor beta chain. The sample comes from a study of blood T cell repertoires in COVID-19. Clones were sequenced by immunoSEQ multiplex PCR, and TCRdb holds only the in-frame ones, with some missing. The sample consists of 300,000 to 450,000 clones, 85% of them appearing once. Germline V gene data show CDR1 as MNHEY and CDR2 as SMNVEV (reference sequence). The CDR3 runs to 16 residues. V lost 5 bases to trimming and J lost 3 bases, with 17 bases between them. Sequencing was done on a sample of peripheral blood. The chain recombines TRBV27 with TRBJ2-4; D call uncertain. This sequence originates from a woman aged 18-29 years with acute or convalescent COVID-19. The CDR3 DNA sequence: TGTGCCAGCAGTCCACTCAGCGACTTAGGCAAAAACATTCAGTACTTC. Protein: CASSPLSDLGKNIQYF.